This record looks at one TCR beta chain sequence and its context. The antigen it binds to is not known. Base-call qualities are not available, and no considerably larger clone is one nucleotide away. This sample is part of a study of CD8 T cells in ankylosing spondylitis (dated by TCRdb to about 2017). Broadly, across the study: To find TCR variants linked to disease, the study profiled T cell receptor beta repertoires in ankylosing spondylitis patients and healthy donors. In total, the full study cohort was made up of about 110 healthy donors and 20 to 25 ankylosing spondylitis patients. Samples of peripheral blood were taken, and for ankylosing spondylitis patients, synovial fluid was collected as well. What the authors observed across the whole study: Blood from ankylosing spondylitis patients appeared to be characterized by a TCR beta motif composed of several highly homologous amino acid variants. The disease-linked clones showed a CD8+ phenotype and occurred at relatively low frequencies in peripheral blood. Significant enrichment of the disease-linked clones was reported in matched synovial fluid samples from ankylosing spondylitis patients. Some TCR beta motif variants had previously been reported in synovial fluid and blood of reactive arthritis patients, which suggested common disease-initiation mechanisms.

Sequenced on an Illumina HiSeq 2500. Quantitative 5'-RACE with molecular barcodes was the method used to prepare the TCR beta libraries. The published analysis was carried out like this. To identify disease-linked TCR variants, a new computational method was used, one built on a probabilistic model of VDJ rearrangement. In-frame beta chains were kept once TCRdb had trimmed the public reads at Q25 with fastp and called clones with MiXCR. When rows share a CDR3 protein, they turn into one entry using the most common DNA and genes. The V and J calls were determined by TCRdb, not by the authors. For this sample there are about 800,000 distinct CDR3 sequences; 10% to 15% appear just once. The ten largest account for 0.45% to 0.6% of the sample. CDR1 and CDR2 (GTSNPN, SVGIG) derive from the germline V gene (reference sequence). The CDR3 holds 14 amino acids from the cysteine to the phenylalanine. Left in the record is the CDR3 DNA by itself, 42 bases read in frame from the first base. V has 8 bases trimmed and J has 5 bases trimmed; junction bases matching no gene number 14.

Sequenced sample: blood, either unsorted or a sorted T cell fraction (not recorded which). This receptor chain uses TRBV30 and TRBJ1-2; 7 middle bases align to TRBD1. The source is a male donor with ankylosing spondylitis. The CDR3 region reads CATRNRGRTYGYTF. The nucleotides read TGTGCCACTAGAAACAGGGGAAGAACTTATGGCTACACCTTC.